The 17 T cell receptor beta chains below were found in one sample sequenced in a study of Ad26.COV2.S vaccination and SARS-CoV-2 variants. Treatment of the sample: roughly 19 received Ad26.COV2.S at low or high dose, single or two shots; several received placebo; per-sample allocation not given. Material that was analyzed had been drawn on day 63 after the first vaccine or placebo injection. TCRdb's copy holds only in-frame clones and misses some; the assay was immunoSEQ multiplex PCR. The data hold hundreds of thousands of clones, with less than 90% observed a single time. This material consisted of peripheral blood, taken in a trial of Ad26.COV2.S vaccine versus placebo. The receptors stem from a person between 18 and 65 years old who received the Ad26.COV2.S COVID-19 vaccine or a placebo.

V gene TRBV29-1 combines with J gene TRBJ1-2; TRBD1 is a possible D gene (5 bases). Germline CDR1 and CDR2: SQVTM and ANQGSEA. Trimming left V 4 bases short and J 9 bases short, with 12 bases between. This CDR3 region has 11 residues. DNA for the CDR3: TGCAGCGTTGCAACCAGGGAAAGCTACACCTTC. This encodes CSVATRESYTF.

The chain carries TRBV5-1 and TRBJ2-7; 9 nucleotides line up with TRBD2. The V and J ends lost 0 bases and 5 bases, in that order; junction bases with no gene match: 9. This CDR3 spans 16 amino acids. The germline V gene encodes CDR1 SGHRS and CDR2 YFSETQ. CDR3 loop: CASSLDGLAGLDEQYF. The CDR3 DNA is TGCGCCAGCAGCTTGGACGGGCTAGCGGGATTGGACGAGCAGTACTTC.

V usage is TRBV29-1 and J usage is TRBJ2-7, with D possibly being TRBD1 or TRBD2 (6 bases each). Germline CDR1 reads SQVTM; CDR2 reads ANQGSEA. The CDR3 runs to 12 residues. V was pared by 6 bases and J by 7 bases, with 16 bases between. CDR3 loop: CSVRGGFAEQYF. The CDR3 nucleotides are TGCAGCGTCCGAGGGGGGTTCGCGGAGCAGTACTTC.

The V gene is TRBV7-6, the J gene TRBJ2-2; TRBD2 agrees at 9 bases. CDR1 and CDR2 (germline): SGHVS, FNYEAQ. The trim removed 2 bases at V and 2 bases at J, leaving 18 bases unmatched. The CDR3 length is 21 residues. CDR3 in amino acids: CASSLKLSGAGGHVNTGELFF. Here the CDR3 DNA reads TGTGCCAGCAGCTTAAAGTTGAGTGGAGCGGGAGGACACGTCAACACCGGGGAGCTGTTTTTT.

The V call is TRBV18, the J call TRBJ2-7; possible D gene TRBD1, 5 bases. The CDR3 extends over 14 amino acids. With 2 bases removed from V and 6 bases from J, the gap between germline ends came to 14 bases. Germline-derived CDR1 and CDR2 are KGHSH and LQKENI. This chain's CDR3 is CASSPVVGPGEQYF. The CDR3 bases are TGTGCCAGCTCACCAGTCGTGGGGCCGGGCGAGCAGTACTTC.

The V gene is TRBV25-1, the J gene TRBJ1-6; possibly TRBD1 for D (5 bases). The V end was cut by 3 bases, the J end by 9 bases, with 9 bases between. Germline values: CDR1 MGHDK, CDR2 SYGVNS. The CDR3 extends over 13 amino acids. In nucleotides, the CDR3 is TGTGCCAGCAGTGATTTAGGGACTTCACCCCTCCACTTT. Protein product: CASSDLGTSPLHF.

The rearrangement joins TRBV28 to TRBJ1-2; TRBD1 aligns across 7 bases. Germline CDR1 reads MDHEN; CDR2 reads SYDVKM. V dropped 8 bases and J dropped 3; count of bases not matched to a gene: 12. This CDR3 spans 15 amino acids. In nucleotides, the CDR3 is TGTGCCAGCGCGCAGGGGGGTATATCGGACTATGGCTACACCTTC. This gives the protein CASAQGGISDYGYTF.

DNA of the CDR3: TGTGCCAGCAGCTATGGGACTAGCGGCTACAATGAGCAGTTCTTC. It translates to CASSYGTSGYNEQFF. The chain has TRBV7-3 and TRBJ2-1; 11 bases are shared with TRBD2. Germline V lookup: CDR1 SGHTA, CDR2 FQGTGA. The CDR3 contains 15 residues. The J segment lost 3 bases and the V segment lost 4 bases, leaving 2 bases of the junction unmatched. Complete variable domain (other parts from reference TRBV7-3 and TRBJ2-1): GAGVSQTPSNKVTEKGKYVELRCDPISGHTALYWYRQSLGQGPEFLIYFQGTGAADDSGLPNDRFFAVRPEGSVSTLKIQRTERGDSAVYLCASSYGTSGYNEQFFGPGTRLTVL.

The J gene is TRBJ2-1, the V gene TRBV4-1, with TRBD2 as a possible D gene (5 bases). Trimming stripped 1 base from V and 1 base from J, with 14 bases between. The CDR3 has 17 residues. Germline V gene lookup returns CDR1 MGHRA and CDR2 YSYEKL. The DNA of the CDR3 is TGCGCCAGCAGCCAAGCTCCGGACTTCAATTCCTACAATGAGCAGTTCTTC. Translated: CASSQAPDFNSYNEQFF.

The chain employs TRBV9 and TRBJ2-3; 10 positions agree with TRBD1. The germline CDR1 and CDR2 sequences are SGDLS and YYNGEE. The CDR3 totals 20 residues. V shed 4 bases and J 1 base; nucleotides not matched to a gene: 18. CDR3 in amino acids: CASSPLAGVAGTGGTDTQYF. The CDR3, as DNA: TGTGCCAGCAGCCCCCTCGCCGGGGTAGCGGGGACAGGGGGCACAGATACGCAGTATTTT.

The rearrangement uses TRBV7-2 and TRBJ2-7; 8 bases align to TRBD1. CDR1 SGHTA and CDR2 FQGNSA come from the germline V gene. The junction had 5 bases not matched to a gene; V was cut back by 3 bases and J by 7 bases. The CDR3 runs 13 residues. CDR3 protein: CASSFRTGQEQYF. The CDR3 nucleotides read TGTGCCAGCAGCTTCAGGACAGGGCAAGAGCAGTACTTC.

V is TRBV3-1 (or the pseudogene TRBV3-2) and J is TRBJ2-7, with 7 positions matching TRBD2. J was trimmed by 4 bases and V by 4 bases; bases with no gene match: 10. Germline V lookup: CDR1 LGHDT, CDR2 YNNKEL (reference sequence). The CDR3 runs to 15 residues. The DNA for the CDR3 is TGTGCCAGCAGCCTAGCGGGCGGACTAAGGTACGAGCAGTACTTC. Translated, it gives CASSLAGGLRYEQYF.

This chain links TRBV7-2 with TRBJ2-4; D is possibly TRBD2 (5 bases). From germline, CDR1 is SGHTA and CDR2 FQGNSA. Between the trimmed V and J ends, which lost 5 bases and 0 bases, there was a span of 14 bases. The CDR3 runs to 16 residues. The CDR3 DNA reads as TGTGCCAGCAGCCCGATCCCAGAGGGAGCCAAAAACATTCAGTACTTC. As protein: CASSPIPEGAKNIQYF.

This chain links TRBV27 with TRBJ2-2; TRBD2 matches 8 bases. Germline V gives CDR1 MNHEY, CDR2 SMNVEV (reference sequence). CDR3 length: 16 residues. V shed 2 bases and J 4 bases; nucleotides not matched to a gene: 6. The CDR3 is CASSLTGTRTTGELFF. Here the CDR3 DNA reads TGTGCCAGCAGTTTAACCGGGACTAGGACCACCGGGGAGCTGTTTTTT.

This clone was observed a single time. This sequence joins TRBV7-6 and TRBJ1-6; no clear D gene. This CDR3 is built from 13 residues. Per germline, CDR1 SGHVS and CDR2 FNYEAQ. V shed 4 bases and J shed 6 bases, with 7 bases lying between them. CDR3 in amino acids: CASSSQANSPLHF. The CDR3 nucleotides are TGTGCCAGCAGCTCCCAGGCTAATTCACCCCTCCACTTT.

This clone was seen just once. The J gene is TRBJ1-2, the V gene TRBV27, with D maybe TRBD1 (5 bases). Per germline, CDR1 MNHEY and CDR2 SMNVEV (reference sequence). V was trimmed by 4 bases and J by 5 bases, leaving 11 bases between them. CDR3 size: 13 residues. CDR3 region: CASSYSGQYGYTF. CDR3 DNA: TGTGCCAGCAGTTATTCAGGACAATATGGCTACACCTTC.

The V and J genes are TRBV11-3 and TRBJ2-2; a possible D gene is TRBD1 (6 bases). V was shortened by 3 bases and J by 4 bases, with 21 bases between the two germline ends. CDR1 and CDR2 from the germline V gene are SGHNT and YENEEA. The CDR3 consists of 18 residues. In DNA, the CDR3 is TGTGCCAGCAGCTTGAACCTAGTCGGACAGCCCTTCACCGGGGAGCTGTTTTTT. Translated, it gives CASSLNLVGQPFTGELFF.